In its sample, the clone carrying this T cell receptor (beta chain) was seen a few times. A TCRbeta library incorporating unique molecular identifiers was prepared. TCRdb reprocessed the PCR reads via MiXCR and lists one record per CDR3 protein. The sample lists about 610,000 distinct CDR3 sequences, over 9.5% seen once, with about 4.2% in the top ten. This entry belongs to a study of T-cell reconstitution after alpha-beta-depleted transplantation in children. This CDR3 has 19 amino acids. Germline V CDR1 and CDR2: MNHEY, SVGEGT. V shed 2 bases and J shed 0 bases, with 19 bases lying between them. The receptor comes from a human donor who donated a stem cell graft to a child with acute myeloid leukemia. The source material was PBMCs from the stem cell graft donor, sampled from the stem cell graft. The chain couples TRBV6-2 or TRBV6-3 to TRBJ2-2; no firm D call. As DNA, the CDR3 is TGTGCCAGCAGTTACGCTAAGTCTACGCGGACGTCGAACACCGGGGAGCTGTTTTTT. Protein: CASSYAKSTRTSNTGELFF.